This entry is about one T cell receptor beta chain. Profiling relied on immunoSEQ multiplex PCR, and the TCRdb table lists in-frame clones only, not all of them. Of about 190,000 clones listed, 86% are singletons. V lost 6 bases and J lost 3, with 11 bases in between. The CDR3 loop spans 14 amino acids. Germline-derived CDR1 and CDR2 are SNHLY and FYNNEI. The data were obtained in a study of blood T cell repertoires in COVID-19. J is TRBJ1-4 and V is TRBV2; the D gene is possibly TRBD1 (5 bases). The TCR was taken from a woman aged 25-40 years who had recovered from COVID-19. The sequenced sample consisted of PBMCs or T cells enriched from blood (not recorded which). CDR3 protein: CASRGLLANEKLFF. The CDR3 nucleotides read TGTGCCAGCAGGGGACTCTTAGCTAATGAAAAACTGTTTTTT.